This passage covers 15 T cell receptor beta chains from one sample sequenced in a study of long-term antiretroviral therapy in people with HIV. A v3.0 immunoSEQ assay was performed at survey level. Assay used: immunoSEQ multiplex PCR; TCRdb lists only in-frame clones, some missing. The sample holds approximately 23,000 clones; around 83% are singletons and the top ten take under 5.5%. Sequenced here: unsorted PBMCs, sampled 2.7 years after starting antiretroviral therapy. The receptor set was obtained from a man aged 35 to 55 with HIV.

This chain links TRBV7-3 with TRBJ2-3, with D perhaps assigned TRBD1 or TRBD2 (5 bases each). V lost 2 bases and J lost 1, with 7 bases in between. The CDR3 extends over 14 amino acids. Germline-derived CDR1 and CDR2 are SGHTA and FQGTGA. The CDR3 DNA reads as TGTGCCAGCAGCTTAGGGGACGGCACAGATACGCAGTATTTT. It translates to CASSLGDGTDTQYF.

V gene TRBV5-4 combines with J gene TRBJ2-3; unclear D gene. The germline CDR1 and CDR2 sequences are SGHNT and YYREEE (reference sequence). The V and J ends lost 0 bases and 3 bases respectively, with 5 bases between them. The CDR3 is made up of 13 amino acids. The CDR3 DNA reads as TGTGCCAGCAGCTTGGGGGGAACAGATACGCAGTATTTT. This gives the protein CASSLGGTDTQYF.

V and J are TRBV2 and TRBJ2-3; TRBD2 aligns across 9 bases. The CDR3 length is 15 residues. V was clipped by 9 bases and J by 4 bases; unmatched bases: 11. From germline, CDR1 is SNHLY and CDR2 FYNNEI. The CDR3 loop reads CARAETSGRSDTQYF. The DNA for the CDR3 is TGTGCCAGGGCCGAGACTAGCGGTCGTTCAGATACGCAGTATTTT. The whole variable domain, remainder taken from reference TRBV2 and TRBJ2-3, is EPEVTQTPSHQVTQMGQEVILRCVPISNHLYFYWYRQILGQKVEFLVSFYNNEISEKSEIFDDQFSVERPDGSNFTLKIRSTKLEDSAMYFCARAETSGRSDTQYFGPGTRLTVL.

The CDR3, as DNA: TGTGCCAGCAGTGAATTCGGTCCGACCTCTGGAAACACCATATATTTT. Encoded protein: CASSEFGPTSGNTIYF. This rearrangement joins TRBV25-1 to TRBJ1-3; D unclear. Germline CDR1 is MGHDK and CDR2 is SYGVNS. V lost 1 base, J lost 0 bases, and 10 bases lay in between. This CDR3 comprises 16 residues.

The chain links TRBV4-1 to TRBJ2-3; D may match TRBD1 or TRBD2 (5 bases each). Germline CDR1 and CDR2: MGHRA and YSYEKL. The V end lost 2 bases, the J end lost 2 bases, and 17 bases lay between the germline ends. The CDR3 has 17 amino acids. The CDR3 nucleotides read TGCGCCAGCAGCCAATCAGGAGGTAGACAGCTCACAGATACGCAGTATTTT. This gives the protein CASSQSGGRQLTDTQYF.

The rearrangement links TRBV5-1 to TRBJ2-5; 9 bases line up with TRBD2. Germline-derived CDR1 and CDR2 are SGHRS and YFSETQ. This CDR3 is 16 amino acids long. V shed 0 bases and J 2 bases; nucleotides not matched to a gene: 5. Here the CDR3 DNA reads TGCGCCAGCAGCTTGGCGACTAGCGGAACTCAAGAGACCCAGTACTTC. It yields the protein CASSLATSGTQETQYF.

This chain joins TRBV19 and TRBJ1-2; D unresolved. The germline V gene encodes CDR1 LNHDA and CDR2 SQIVND (reference sequence). This CDR3 is built from 11 residues. Deletions cut 1 base from V and 8 bases from J, with 5 bases between. CDR3 coding DNA: TGTGCCAGTAGTATAGGCGGCGGCTACACCTTC. This sequence encodes CASSIGGGYTF.

The sample holds one count of this clone. This chain joins TRBV28 and TRBJ2-3, with 7 bases that match TRBD2. Trimming removed 7 bases from V and 3 bases from J; junction bases left unmatched: 13. The CDR3 is made up of 16 amino acids. Looked up from germline, CDR1 is MDHEN and CDR2 is SYDVKM. CDR3 DNA: TGTGCCAGCACCCAGCGGGGAGTCGGGGGTACAGATACGCAGTATTTT. Translating it yields CASTQRGVGGTDTQYF.

This chain uses TRBV19 with TRBJ2-3; 9 bases line up with TRBD2. Per the germline V gene, CDR1 is LNHDA and CDR2 is SQIVND (reference sequence). The CDR3 is 14 amino acids. V lost 3 bases to trimming and J lost 5 bases; unmatched junction nucleotides: 3. The CDR3 spells CASSIGAGGDTQYF. The CDR3 nucleotides read TGTGCCAGTAGTATTGGAGCGGGGGGAGATACGCAGTATTTT.

This chain uses TRBV9 with TRBJ2-2; TRBD2 agrees at 12 bases. This CDR3 has 14 amino acids. V shed 4 bases, J shed 5 bases, and the junction held 0 bases outside the gene matches. Germline V lookup: CDR1 SGDLS, CDR2 YYNGEE. The CDR3 DNA reads as TGTGCCAGCAGCCTAGCGGGGGGGACCGGGGAGCTGTTTTTT. Encoded protein: CASSLAGGTGELFF.

J is TRBJ1-2 and V is TRBV4-1; D not resolved. V was shortened by 3 bases and J by 7 bases, with 15 bases between the two germline ends. The CDR3 totals 14 residues. The germline V gene encodes CDR1 MGHRA and CDR2 YSYEKL. The DNA of the CDR3 is TGCGCCAGCAGCCACGTTATGGGCAATAGTGGCTACACCTTC. Translating it yields CASSHVMGNSGYTF.

The chain joins TRBV5-1 to TRBJ2-1; D might be TRBD1 or TRBD2, each matching 5 bases. The V gene lost 4 bases and the J gene lost 9 bases, with 17 bases spanning the gap. CDR1 SGHRS and CDR2 YFSETQ come from the germline V gene. This CDR3 has 14 amino acids. Here the CDR3 reads CASSPRDSGGEQFF. As DNA, the CDR3 is TGCGCCAGCAGCCCTAGAGACAGCGGCGGTGAGCAGTTCTTC.

There are a few counts of this clone. The chain is built from TRBV11-2 and TRBJ2-5; TRBD2 matches at 11 bases. The CDR3 runs to 15 residues. Per germline, CDR1 SGHAT and CDR2 FQNNGV. Losses at the gene ends were 3 bases for V and 2 bases for J; bases not matched to a gene: 2. The CDR3 DNA is TGTGCCAGCAGCTTGACTAGCGGGACACAAGAGACCCAGTACTTC. Translated, it gives CASSLTSGTQETQYF.

This clone was recorded once. The chain has TRBV2 and TRBJ2-7, with a possible D match to TRBD1 (5 bases). CDR1 SNHLY and CDR2 FYNNEI come from the germline V gene. The CDR3 length is 11 residues. Between the trimmed V and J ends, which lost 7 bases and 6 bases, there was a span of 10 bases. CDR3 amino acids: CASNQGPEQYF. The CDR3 DNA follows: TGTGCCAGCAACCAGGGTCCCGAGCAGTACTTC.

The genes are TRBV5-1 and TRBJ2-5, with unresolved D. This CDR3 spans 13 amino acids. Looked up from germline, CDR1 is SGHRS and CDR2 is YFSETQ. With 5 bases removed from V and 5 bases from J, the gap between germline ends came to 13 bases. The CDR3 DNA sequence: TGCGCCAGCAGTAGGGATTTGATGGAGACCCAGTACTTC. Amino acid sequence: CASSRDLMETQYF.